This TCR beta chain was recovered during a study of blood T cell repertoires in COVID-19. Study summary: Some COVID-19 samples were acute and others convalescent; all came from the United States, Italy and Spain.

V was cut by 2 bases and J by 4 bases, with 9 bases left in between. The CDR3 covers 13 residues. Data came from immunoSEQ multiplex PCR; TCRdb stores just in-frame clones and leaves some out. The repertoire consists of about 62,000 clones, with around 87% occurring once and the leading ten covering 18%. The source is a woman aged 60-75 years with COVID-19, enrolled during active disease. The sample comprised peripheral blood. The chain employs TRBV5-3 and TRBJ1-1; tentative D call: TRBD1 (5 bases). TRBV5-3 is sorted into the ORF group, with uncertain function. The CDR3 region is CARSFLGVTEAFF. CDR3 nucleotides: TGTGCCAGAAGCTTTTTAGGGGTCACTGAAGCTTTCTTT.